This passage covers 23 T cell receptor beta chains from one sample sequenced in a study of immune evolution from preneoplasia to lung adenocarcinoma. Repertoires were generated with immunoSEQ multiplex PCR, while TCRdb's copy carries only in-frame clones and drops some. Altogether some 4,900 clones are present, 75% to 85% being singletons, with the ten largest covering roughly 10%. The sequenced material came from FFPE minimally invasive lung adenocarcinoma tissue. The receptor set was obtained from a person between 65 and 79 years old with lung adenocarcinoma.

Only a few counts were recorded for this clone. The CDR3 DNA sequence: TGCAGCGTTGAATCGAGAGGGAACACTGAAGCTTTCTTT. It is translated as CSVESRGNTEAFF. This chain joins TRBV29-1 and TRBJ1-1, with D hard to call. The CDR3 is 13 residues long. Germline loops: CDR1 SQVTM, CDR2 ANQGSEA. V was clipped by 2 bases and J by 1 base, with 8 bases between them. Using reference TRBV29-1 and TRBJ1-1 for the parts outside the CDR3, the full variable domain is SAVISQKPSRDICQRGTSLTIQCQVDSQVTMMFWYRQQPGQSLTLIATANQGSEATYESGFVIDKFPISRPNLTFSTLTVSNMSPEDSSIYLCSVESRGNTEAFFGQGTRLTVV.

The chain carries TRBV4-1 and TRBJ2-7, with 10 positions matching TRBD2. Losses at the gene ends were 0 bases for V and 6 bases for J; bases not matched to a gene: 14. This CDR3 comprises 18 residues. Germline loops: CDR1 MGHRA, CDR2 YSYEKL. The CDR3, as DNA: TGCGCCAGCAGCCAAGAATTTAGGCTAGCGGGAGATCTCTCCGAGCAGTACTTC. Translated, it gives CASSQEFRLAGDLSEQYF.

The chain links TRBV27 to TRBJ1-1, with a weak D call TRBD1 (5 bases). This CDR3 is built from 14 residues. Germline V gene data show CDR1 as MNHEY and CDR2 as SMNVEV (reference sequence). Between the trimmed V and J ends, which lost 3 bases and 7 bases, there was a span of 15 bases. The CDR3 loop is CASSFRPGAVEAFF. As DNA, the CDR3 is TGTGCCAGCAGTTTTAGACCCGGGGCAGTTGAAGCTTTCTTT.

The chain uses TRBV18 and TRBJ1-4; tentatively, D is TRBD1 (5 bases). The CDR3 has 20 residues. V lost 3 bases to trimming and J lost 1 base, with 24 bases between them. Germline values: CDR1 KGHSH, CDR2 LQKENI. Here the CDR3 reads CASSPRFRDPRRETNEKLFF. The CDR3, as DNA: TGTGCCAGCTCACCCAGGTTCCGGGACCCTCGGCGGGAAACTAATGAAAAACTGTTTTTT. The complete variable domain, with remaining parts taken from reference TRBV18 and TRBJ1-4, reads NAGVMQNPRHLVRRRGQEARLRCSPMKGHSHVYWYRQLPEEGLKFMVYLQKENIIDESGMPKERFSAEFPKEGPSILRIQQVVRGDSAAYFCASSPRFRDPRRETNEKLFFGSGTQLSVL.

Remarks on this clone: One junction end does not reproduce the germline sequence, and a read error may be involved. This sequence joins TRBV5-1 and TRBJ2-2, with 7 bases identical to TRBD1. The CDR3 sequence is 16 residues long. Germline CDR1 reads SGHRS; CDR2 reads YFSETQ. The CDR3 protein is CASSLDRGSNSGELFF. CDR3 sequence (DNA): TGCGCCAGCAGCTTGGACAGGGGATCGAACTCCGGGGAGCTGTTTTTT.

The chain links TRBV27 to TRBJ1-1; D gene uncertain. This CDR3 is 14 amino acids long. The ends were cut back, 7 bases at V and 1 base at J, with 13 bases in the middle. The germline gives CDR1 MNHEY, CDR2 SMNVEV (reference sequence). CDR3 region: CASTQWGRNTEAFF. DNA of the CDR3: TGTGCCAGCACTCAATGGGGTCGGAACACTGAAGCTTTCTTT.

J is TRBJ2-7 and V is TRBV6-6, with 9 bases lining up with TRBD1. This CDR3 region has 14 residues. Germline-derived CDR1 and CDR2 are MNHNY and SVGAGI (reference sequence). Germline trimming cut 6 bases from V and 3 bases from J; bases unmatched to any gene: 6. The CDR3 loop reads CASRGPGQGYEQYF. The CDR3 DNA is TGTGCCAGCAGAGGACCGGGACAGGGCTACGAGCAGTACTTC.

The V call is TRBV7-9, the J call TRBJ2-1; the match to TRBD2 covers 11 bases. Germline lookup yields CDR1 SEHNR and CDR2 FQNEAQ (reference sequence). The J segment lost 7 bases and the V segment lost 3 bases, leaving 8 bases of the junction unmatched. This CDR3 has 16 residues. The CDR3 here is CASSFLLAGAGNEQFF. The CDR3 region has the DNA TGTGCCAGCAGCTTCCTACTAGCGGGAGCAGGGAATGAGCAGTTCTTC.

The rearrangement joins TRBV10-2 to TRBJ1-1; D not resolved. The CDR3 loop spans 13 amino acids. Germline V gene lookup returns CDR1 WSHSY and CDR2 SAAADI. The V end was cut by 5 bases, the J end by 0 bases, with 7 bases between. CDR3 in amino acids: CASSSGVNTEAFF. CDR3 coding DNA: TGCGCCAGCAGTTCCGGGGTGAACACTGAAGCTTTCTTT.

V gene TRBV29-1 combines with J gene TRBJ1-4; D remains ambiguous. V gave up 1 base and J gave up 4 bases, with 7 bases separating them. CDR1 and CDR2 (germline): SQVTM, ANQGSEA. This CDR3 region has 13 residues. As DNA, the CDR3 is TGCAGCGTTGAAGTTAGCCTTAATGAAAAACTGTTTTTT. Residues: CSVEVSLNEKLFF.

V gene TRBV10-2 combines with J gene TRBJ2-1; no clear D. Germline-derived CDR1 and CDR2 are WSHSY and SAAADI. Trimming took 3 bases from V and 3 from J, leaving 9 bases between them. The CDR3 is 14 amino acids. The CDR3 sequence: CASSDIAVYNEQFF. The CDR3 bases are TGCGCCAGCAGTGATATAGCTGTCTACAATGAGCAGTTCTTC.

V is TRBV7-3 and J is TRBJ2-1, with D perhaps matching TRBD1 or TRBD2 (5 bases each). The CDR3 has 13 residues. The V end lost 4 bases, the J end lost 6 bases, and 10 bases lay between the germline ends. Germline V lookup: CDR1 SGHTA, CDR2 FQGTGA. The CDR3 DNA follows: TGTGCCAGCAGCTCGGGACCCTTCAATGAGCAGTTCTTC. Translation: CASSSGPFNEQFF. Variable domain in full (rest from reference TRBV7-3 and TRBJ2-1): GAGVSQTPSNKVTEKGKYVELRCDPISGHTALYWYRQSLGQGPEFLIYFQGTGAADDSGLPNDRFFAVRPEGSVSTLKIQRTERGDSAVYLCASSSGPFNEQFFGPGTRLTVL.

This clone was detected only a few times. The chain couples TRBV10-3 to TRBJ2-1, with 10 bases that match TRBD1. The CDR3 has 17 residues. V lost 5 bases and J lost 8; bases outside the gene matches: 15. Germline values: CDR1 ENHRY, CDR2 SYGVKD. CDR3 nucleotide sequence: TGTGCCATCAGTAGTGAATGGGACAGGGGTTTGTTCGATGAGCAGTTCTTC. Its translation is CAISSEWDRGLFDEQFF.

The chain combines TRBV6-5 with TRBJ1-2; D gene unclear. Trimming took off 5 bases at V and 4 bases at J, with 14 bases between the two ends. CDR3 length equals 14 residues. The germline V gene encodes CDR1 MNHEY and CDR2 SVGAGI. CDR3 amino acids: CASSPGISVYGYTF. For the CDR3, the DNA is TGTGCCAGCAGTCCGGGGATATCGGTCTATGGCTACACCTTC.

The chain uses TRBV6-6 and TRBJ2-5; tentatively, D is TRBD1 (8 bases). Germline V gene sequence: CDR1 MNHNY, CDR2 SVGAGI (reference sequence). This CDR3 contains 13 residues. V was shortened by 6 bases and J by 4 bases, with 12 bases between the two germline ends. CDR3 residues: CASSTGGGETQYF. CDR3 bases: TGTGCCAGCAGCACAGGGGGGGGAGAGACCCAGTACTTC.

This chain connects TRBV6-1 to TRBJ2-2, with 8 bases identical to TRBD1. The CDR3 is 14 amino acids. Germline V lookup: CDR1 MNHNS, CDR2 SASEGT. Losses at the gene ends were 6 bases for V and 4 bases for J; bases not matched to a gene: 4. The CDR3 loop is CASSPGQATGELFF. The CDR3 nucleotides are TGTGCCAGCAGCCCGGGACAGGCCACCGGGGAGCTGTTTTTT.

The DNA for the CDR3 is TGTGCCAGCAGCTTTGGCGGGAGTTCTTACAATGAGCAGTTCTTC. Protein: CASSFGGSSYNEQFF. The J gene is TRBJ2-1, the V gene TRBV11-2; 7 positions agree with TRBD2. Per the germline V gene, CDR1 is SGHAT and CDR2 is FQNNGV. This CDR3 comprises 15 residues. V gave up 3 bases and J gave up 4 bases; unmatched junction bases: 6.

The gene calls are TRBV19 and TRBJ2-5, with no clear D. V was clipped by 8 bases and J by 2 bases, with 21 bases between them. The germline V gene has CDR1 LNHDA and CDR2 SQIVND (reference sequence). This CDR3 has 16 residues. The CDR3, as DNA: TGTGCCAGTGGGAAAGACCGAGCCGTGAATCAAGAGACCCAGTACTTC. Residues: CASGKDRAVNQETQYF.

This clone has only one observation. This chain links TRBV9 with TRBJ1-2; no clear D gene. The germline V gene encodes CDR1 SGDLS and CDR2 YYNGEE. The CDR3 has 16 residues. Trimming removed 1 base at V and 2 bases at J, with 15 bases between. The CDR3 sequence is CASSVIGGRGNYGYTF. The CDR3 DNA is TGTGCCAGCAGCGTAATCGGAGGGAGAGGGAACTATGGCTACACCTTC.

This rearrangement joins TRBV10-3 to TRBJ1-2; TRBD1 aligns across 7 bases. Germline V gene data show CDR1 as ENHRY and CDR2 as SYGVKD. Losses at the gene ends were 4 bases for V and 3 bases for J; bases not matched to a gene: 2. The length of the CDR3 is 13 residues. CDR3 protein: CAISVTGDYGYTF. CDR3 nucleotide sequence: TGTGCCATCAGTGTCACAGGGGACTATGGCTACACCTTC.

The rearrangement joins TRBV19 to TRBJ1-1, with D uncertain. Trimming cost V 7 bases and J 1 base, with 10 bases left between them. This CDR3 comprises 13 residues. Looked up from germline, CDR1 is LNHDA and CDR2 is SQIVND (reference sequence). The CDR3 loop is CASTSARNTEAFF. CDR3 nucleotide sequence: TGTGCCAGTACCTCAGCAAGGAACACTGAAGCTTTCTTT.

For this clone: Other DNA sequences in this sample translate to the same CDR3. The genes are TRBV29-1 and TRBJ1-2; 12 bases agree with TRBD1. The CDR3 consists of 15 residues. V shed 1 base, J shed 4 bases, and the junction held 4 bases outside the gene matches. Germline CDR1 is SQVTM and CDR2 is ANQGSEA. In nucleotides, the CDR3 is TGCAGCGTTGAAGGGGACAGGGGGCATGGCTATGGCTACACCTTC. It is translated as CSVEGDRGHGYGYTF.

This clone was seen just once. V and J are TRBV4-1 and TRBJ2-1; D uncertain. Per germline, CDR1 MGHRA and CDR2 YSYEKL. Trimming took 2 bases from V and 0 from J, leaving 14 bases between them. The CDR3 length is 17 residues. The CDR3 DNA is TGCGCCAGCAGCCAAATTGACATGGGGTTCTCCTACAATGAGCAGTTCTTC. Its protein is CASSQIDMGFSYNEQFF.